These T cell receptor beta chains were read from a single sample in a study of blood T cell repertoires in COVID-19. Produced via immunoSEQ multiplex PCR; TCRdb's table is partial and in-frame only. The sample has approximately 110,000 clones; about 88% are singletons. The source material was peripheral blood. These receptors originate from a human donor in a cohort sampled during active COVID-19. The CDR3 runs from the conserved cysteine through the conserved F or W. Fields, in order: V gene, clone size, CDR3 protein. Size tells how often a clone was seen (once, few, many) or the class of an expanded clone, and some rows leave it out.

TRBV6-4 | once | CASSDWGVGIMWSTNTGELFF
TRBV5-1 | NA | CASWEGQGANNSPLHF
TRBV7-9 | NA | CASSNGQGNSPLHF
TRBV28 | NA | CASSLTGNTEAFF
TRBV30 | NA | CAWSVTQGGTPLHF
TRBV3-1/TRBV3-2 | NA | CASSQGLAGTDTQYF
TRBV7-3 | NA | CASSSHSGITTGELFF
TRBV7-3 | NA | CASSPAGGGANTGELFF
TRBV28 | NA | CASGLAAYNEQFF
TRBV29-1 | NA | CSVALGTGSQPQHF
TRBV24-1 | NA | CATSDPVGQAHNEQFF
TRBV5-6 | NA | CASSLPGAGFNTEAFF
TRBV19 | NA | CASSRDRENGYTF
TRBV24-1 | NA | CATSDPFQGDTQYF
TRBV6-2/TRBV6-3 | NA | CASSSRGAGEQYF
TRBV4-1 | few | CASSEQGNDGEQYF
TRBV5-6 | many | CASSLGEGVASPLHF